This T cell receptor beta chain was documented in a study of T cell responses to AZD1222 COVID-19 vaccine. TCRdb keeps only in-frame clones here, not all; method: immunoSEQ multiplex PCR. The sample lists 85,000 to 100,000 clones, over 85% occurring once. Germline-derived CDR1 and CDR2 are KGHSH and LQKENI. CDR3 length: 15 residues. V lost 4 bases and J lost 4, with 16 bases in between. This specimen was peripheral blood, taken on day 0 of AZD1222 vaccination. The receptor's source is an adult in good health. The chain carries TRBV18 and TRBJ1-1; the D gene is possibly TRBD1 (6 bases). The CDR3 DNA follows: TGTGCCAGCTCACGAAAACAGGGTCGCGGCACTGAAGCTTTCTTT. It yields the protein CASSRKQGRGTEAFF.